This TCR beta chain comes out of a study of regulatory T cells in long-lasting Graves disease. Stated time point: newly diagnosed GD, antithyroid drugs for less than 3 months. RNA from PBMCs was the source of the TCR library. V was clipped by 3 bases and J by 6 bases, with 12 bases between them. This CDR3 has 14 residues. CDR1 is MNHEY and CDR2 is SMNVEV in the germline V gene (reference sequence). This clonotype has a handful of counts. According to the study, TCR beta libraries were built with iRepertoire HTBI primers and CDR3-region Arm-PCR. TCRdb recomputed calls from the multiplex PCR reads with MiXCR, one row per CDR3 protein. The table has 400,000 to 450,000 distinct CDR3 sequences, more than 13% seen once. These data are also associated with another study on T cells in Graves' hyperthyroidism and ophthalmopathy.

The starting material was peripheral blood mononuclear cells (PBMCs), obtained at new diagnosis, from a patient treated with antithyroid drugs. The chain links TRBV27 to TRBJ2-1; possibly TRBD2 for D (6 bases). This receptor was identified in a woman aged 30 to 39 with Graves disease. CDR3 in DNA: TGTGCCAGCAGTTTCCAGGGACTTCTCAATGAGCAGTTCTTC. Residues: CASSFQGLLNEQFF.